This is a list of T cell receptor beta chains from one sample in a study of blood T cell repertoires in COVID-19. Clones were sequenced by immunoSEQ multiplex PCR, and TCRdb holds only the in-frame ones, with some missing. The sample lists around 200,000 clones; 81% were seen once. Sequenced: PBMCs or T cells enriched from blood (not recorded which). The origin of the receptors is a man aged 35 to 55 who had recovered from COVID-19. Both conserved end residues are part of each CDR3. D genes are given only for firm matches. Size tells how often a clone was seen (once, few, many) or the class of an expanded clone, and some rows leave it out.

V gene: TRBV6-5
J gene: TRBJ1-5
D gene: NA
clone size: few
CDR3 protein: CASSYSGGAGNQPQHF
CDR3 DNA: TGTGCCAGCAGTTACTCAGGGGGGGCCGGCAATCAGCCCCAGCATTTT

V gene: TRBV5-1
J gene: TRBJ1-1
D gene: NA
clone size: many
CDR3 protein: CASSSRWPTLNTEAFF
CDR3 DNA: TGCGCCAGCAGCTCCCGGTGGCCGACATTGAACACTGAAGCTTTCTTT

V gene: TRBV23-1
J gene: TRBJ1-5
D gene: NA
clone size: few
CDR3 protein: CASSQPAGAYSNQPQHF
CDR3 DNA: TGCGCCAGCAGTCAACCCGCGGGGGCTTATAGCAATCAGCCCCAGCATTTT

V gene: TRBV19
J gene: TRBJ2-1
D gene: TRBD1
clone size: NA
CDR3 protein: CASSIGADRVYNEQFF
CDR3 DNA: TGTGCCAGTAGTATAGGGGCCGACAGGGTCTACAATGAGCAGTTCTTC

V gene: TRBV4-1
J gene: TRBJ2-5
D gene: NA
clone size: few
CDR3 protein: CASSQVPGEETQYF
CDR3 DNA: TGCGCCAGCAGCCAAGTTCCGGGGGAAGAGACCCAGTACTTC

V gene: TRBV24-1
J gene: TRBJ2-3
D gene: NA
clone size: few
CDR3 protein: CATSDFQGTDTQYF
CDR3 DNA: TGTGCCACCAGTGATTTTCAGGGCACAGATACGCAGTATTTT

V gene: TRBV7-9
J gene: TRBJ2-5
D gene: TRBD1
clone size: few
CDR3 protein: CASSGTGGRRETQYF
CDR3 DNA: TGTGCCAGCAGCGGCACAGGGGGCAGGAGGGAGACCCAGTACTTC

V gene: TRBV2
J gene: TRBJ1-5
D gene: NA
clone size: few
CDR3 protein: CASSEGGRQPQHF
CDR3 DNA: TGTGCCAGCAGTGAGGGGGGGCGACAGCCCCAGCATTTT

V gene: TRBV7-9
J gene: TRBJ1-1
D gene: NA
clone size: few
CDR3 protein: CASSWRRAGTEAFF
CDR3 DNA: TGTGCCAGCAGCTGGCGGCGGGCTGGCACTGAAGCTTTCTTT

V gene: TRBV4-1
J gene: TRBJ1-2
D gene: TRBD1
clone size: NA
CDR3 protein: CASSQETGTGVYGYTF
CDR3 DNA: TGCGCCAGCAGCCAAGAAACAGGGACAGGGGTCTATGGCTACACCTTC

V gene: TRBV10-3
J gene: TRBJ1-5
D gene: NA
clone size: once
CDR3 protein: CAIRRGADQPQHF
CDR3 DNA: TGTGCCATCAGAAGGGGCGCAGATCAGCCCCAGCATTTT

V gene: TRBV6-5
J gene: TRBJ2-3
D gene: NA
clone size: NA
CDR3 protein: CASSAGYAQYF
CDR3 DNA: TGTGCCAGCAGCGCCGGTTATGCGCAGTATTTT

V gene: TRBV3-1/TRBV3-2
J gene: TRBJ1-5
D gene: NA
clone size: NA
CDR3 protein: CASSQGGSNQPQHF
CDR3 DNA: TGTGCCAGCAGCCAAGGTGGCAGTAATCAGCCCCAGCATTTT

V gene: TRBV25-1
J gene: TRBJ1-6
D gene: NA
clone size: NA
CDR3 protein: CASSVGGGTNSPLHF
CDR3 DNA: TGTGCCAGCAGTGTAGGGGGAGGGACCAATTCACCCCTCCACTTT

V gene: TRBV3-1/TRBV3-2
J gene: TRBJ2-5
D gene: NA
clone size: NA
CDR3 protein: CASSPNGVGTQYF
CDR3 DNA: TGTGCCAGCAGCCCGAATGGTGTCGGGACCCAGTACTTC

V gene: TRBV7-8
J gene: TRBJ2-7
D gene: TRBD2
clone size: many
CDR3 protein: CASSLAGTSGRIHYEQYF
CDR3 DNA: TGTGCCAGCAGCTTAGCAGGGACTAGCGGTCGAATCCATTACGAGCAGTACTTC

V gene: TRBV2
J gene: TRBJ2-1
D gene: TRBD2
clone size: NA
CDR3 protein: CASGLLAGGFDEQFF
CDR3 DNA: TGTGCCAGCGGCTTACTAGCGGGGGGGTTTGATGAGCAGTTCTTC

V gene: TRBV18
J gene: TRBJ1-4
D gene: TRBD1
clone size: NA
CDR3 protein: CASSRTGTNEKLFF
CDR3 DNA: TGTGCCAGCTCACGGACAGGGACGAATGAAAAACTGTTTTTT

V gene: TRBV7-6
J gene: TRBJ1-2
D gene: TRBD1
clone size: NA
CDR3 protein: CASSPGTGLYTF
CDR3 DNA: TGTGCCAGCAGTCCCGGGACAGGGCTCTACACCTTC

V gene: TRBV2
J gene: TRBJ2-3
D gene: NA
clone size: NA
CDR3 protein: CASRSYVRGGADTQYF
CDR3 DNA: TGTGCCAGCAGGAGCTACGTTCGGGGCGGGGCAGATACGCAGTATTTT

V gene: TRBV7-8
J gene: TRBJ1-3
D gene: TRBD1
clone size: NA
CDR3 protein: CASSTRDSGTNTIYF
CDR3 DNA: TGTGCCAGCAGCACCCGGGACAGTGGTACAAACACCATATATTTT

V gene: TRBV5-1
J gene: TRBJ2-1
D gene: NA
clone size: NA
CDR3 protein: CASSTGQRYNEQFF
CDR3 DNA: TGCGCCAGCAGCACGGGTCAGCGCTACAATGAGCAGTTCTTC

V gene: TRBV19
J gene: TRBJ1-2
D gene: TRBD1
clone size: NA
CDR3 protein: CASSPNSGQGDGYTF
CDR3 DNA: TGTGCCAGTAGCCCTAACTCAGGACAGGGAGATGGCTACACCTTC

V gene: TRBV2
J gene: TRBJ2-1
D gene: NA
clone size: NA
CDR3 protein: CASNLPIGVTYNEQFF
CDR3 DNA: TGTGCCAGCAACCTACCAATCGGGGTCACCTACAATGAGCAGTTCTTC

V gene: TRBV7-9
J gene: TRBJ2-1
D gene: TRBD1
clone size: few
CDR3 protein: CASSEGQGWDEQFF
CDR3 DNA: TGTGCCAGCAGCGAGGGACAGGGATGGGATGAGCAGTTCTTC

V gene: TRBV5-1
J gene: TRBJ2-3
D gene: NA
clone size: NA
CDR3 protein: CASSAGGRGTDTQYF
CDR3 DNA: TGCGCCAGCAGCGCGGGCGGAAGAGGCACAGATACGCAGTATTTT

V gene: TRBV9
J gene: TRBJ2-6
D gene: NA
clone size: many
CDR3 protein: CASSGLSGANVLTF
CDR3 DNA: TGTGCCAGCAGCGGACTATCTGGGGCCAACGTCCTGACTTTC

V gene: TRBV19
J gene: TRBJ1-5
D gene: NA
clone size: NA
CDR3 protein: CASSILGTSNQPQHF
CDR3 DNA: TGTGCCAGTAGTATACTCGGTACGAGCAATCAGCCCCAGCATTTT

V gene: TRBV7-9
J gene: TRBJ2-2
D gene: TRBD1
clone size: NA
CDR3 protein: CASSPDREWGGELFF
CDR3 DNA: TGTGCCAGCAGCCCTGACAGGGAATGGGGCGGGGAGCTGTTTTTT

V gene: TRBV19
J gene: TRBJ2-7
D gene: NA
clone size: NA
CDR3 protein: CASSKYNSYEQYF
CDR3 DNA: TGTGCCAGTAGTAAATACAACTCCTACGAGCAGTACTTC

V gene: TRBV18
J gene: TRBJ1-1
D gene: TRBD1
clone size: NA
CDR3 protein: CASSPRTGDYTEAFF
CDR3 DNA: TGTGCCAGCTCACCACGGACAGGGGATTACACTGAAGCTTTCTTT

V gene: TRBV30
J gene: TRBJ1-1
D gene: TRBD1
clone size: NA
CDR3 protein: CAWSAQIRRTGGNTEAFF
CDR3 DNA: TGTGCCTGGAGTGCACAAATCCGTCGGACAGGCGGGAACACTGAAGCTTTCTTT

V gene: TRBV20-1
J gene: TRBJ2-3
D gene: NA
clone size: NA
CDR3 protein: CSVRLDTQYF
CDR3 DNA: TGCAGTGTCAGGTTGGATACGCAGTATTTT

V gene: TRBV6-1
J gene: TRBJ1-4
D gene: NA
clone size: NA
CDR3 protein: CASSEIYEFNEKLFF
CDR3 DNA: TGTGCCAGCAGTGAGATCTACGAATTTAATGAAAAACTGTTTTTT

V gene: TRBV18
J gene: TRBJ1-5
D gene: NA
clone size: once
CDR3 protein: CASSLQVYSNQPQHF
CDR3 DNA: TGTGCCAGCTCACTTCAGGTGTATAGCAATCAGCCCCAGCATTTT

V gene: TRBV10-1
J gene: TRBJ1-2
D gene: TRBD1
clone size: NA
CDR3 protein: CASSESGQDYGYTF
CDR3 DNA: TGCGCCAGCAGTGAAAGTGGACAGGACTATGGCTACACCTTC

V gene: TRBV3-1/TRBV3-2
J gene: TRBJ2-5
D gene: NA
clone size: NA
CDR3 protein: CASSQSPGHLYF
CDR3 DNA: TGTGCCAGCAGCCAGTCTCCGGGACATCTGTACTTC

V gene: TRBV7-2
J gene: TRBJ1-6
D gene: NA
clone size: few
CDR3 protein: CASSVEGGWSYNSPLHF
CDR3 DNA: TGTGCCAGCAGCGTCGAAGGGGGTTGGTCCTATAATTCACCCCTCCACTTT

V gene: TRBV5-5
J gene: TRBJ2-3
D gene: TRBD2
clone size: NA
CDR3 protein: CASSGGAGGFTDTQYF
CDR3 DNA: TGTGCCAGCAGCGGAGGAGCGGGAGGTTTCACAGATACGCAGTATTTT

V gene: TRBV11-2
J gene: TRBJ1-2
D gene: TRBD1
clone size: NA
CDR3 protein: CASSLDPSGGREYGYTF
CDR3 DNA: TGTGCCAGCAGCTTAGACCCTTCAGGGGGCAGGGAGTATGGCTACACCTTC

V gene: TRBV30
J gene: TRBJ1-3
D gene: TRBD1
clone size: few
CDR3 protein: CAWSMGQVFSGNTIYF
CDR3 DNA: TGTGCCTGGAGTATGGGACAGGTCTTCTCTGGAAACACCATATATTTT